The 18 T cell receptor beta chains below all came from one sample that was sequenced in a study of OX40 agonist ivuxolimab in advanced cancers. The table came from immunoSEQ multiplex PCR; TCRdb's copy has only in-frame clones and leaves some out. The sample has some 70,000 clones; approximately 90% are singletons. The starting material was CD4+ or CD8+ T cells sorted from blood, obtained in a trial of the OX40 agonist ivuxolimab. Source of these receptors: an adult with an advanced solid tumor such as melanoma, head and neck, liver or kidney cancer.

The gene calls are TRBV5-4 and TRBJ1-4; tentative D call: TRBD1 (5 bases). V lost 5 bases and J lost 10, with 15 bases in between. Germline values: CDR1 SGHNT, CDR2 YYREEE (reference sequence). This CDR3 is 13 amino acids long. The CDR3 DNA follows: TGTGCCAGCAGAACCGCCGGGGGAGGAAAACTGTTTTTT. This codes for CASRTAGGGKLFF.

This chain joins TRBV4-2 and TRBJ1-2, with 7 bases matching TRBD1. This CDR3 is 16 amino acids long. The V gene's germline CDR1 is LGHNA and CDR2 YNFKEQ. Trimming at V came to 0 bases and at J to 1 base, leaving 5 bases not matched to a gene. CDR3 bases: TGTGCCAGCAGCCAAGAGGGAGGGGGCAATAACTATGGCTACACCTTC. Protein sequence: CASSQEGGGNNYGYTF.

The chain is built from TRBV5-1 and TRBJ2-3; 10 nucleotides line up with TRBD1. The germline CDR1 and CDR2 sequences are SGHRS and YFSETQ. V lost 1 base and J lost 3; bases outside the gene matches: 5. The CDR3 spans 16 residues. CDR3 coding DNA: TGCGCCAGCAGCTTGAGACCGGGACAGGGGACAGATACGCAGTATTTT. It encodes CASSLRPGQGTDTQYF. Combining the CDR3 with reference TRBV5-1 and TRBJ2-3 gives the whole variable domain KAGVTQTPRYLIKTRGQQVTLSCSPISGHRSVSWYQQTPGQGLQFLFEYFSETQRNKGNFPGRFSGRQFSNSRSEMNVSTLELGDSALYLCASSLRPGQGTDTQYFGPGTRLTVL.

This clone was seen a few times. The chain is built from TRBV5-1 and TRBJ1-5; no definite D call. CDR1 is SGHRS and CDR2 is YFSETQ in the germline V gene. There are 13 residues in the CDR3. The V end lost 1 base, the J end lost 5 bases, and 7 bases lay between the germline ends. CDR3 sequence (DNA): TGCGCCAGCAGCTTGACTGAGGATCAGCCCCAGCATTTT. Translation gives CASSLTEDQPQHF.

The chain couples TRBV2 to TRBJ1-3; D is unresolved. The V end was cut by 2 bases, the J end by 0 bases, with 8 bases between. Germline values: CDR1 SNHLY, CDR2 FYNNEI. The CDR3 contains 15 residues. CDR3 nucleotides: TGTGCCAGCAGTGAATCGGGGATCTCTGGAAACACCATATATTTT. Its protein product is CASSESGISGNTIYF.

The CDR3 protein is CASSLGSGSPQETQYF. The DNA for the CDR3 is TGTGCCAGCAGCTTAGGTAGCGGGAGTCCTCAAGAGACCCAGTACTTC. The gene calls are TRBV11-3 and TRBJ2-5; 9 bases fit TRBD2. V was clipped by 1 base and J by 2 bases; unmatched bases: 5. CDR1 is SGHNT, CDR2 YENEEA, per germline. CDR3 length: 16 residues.

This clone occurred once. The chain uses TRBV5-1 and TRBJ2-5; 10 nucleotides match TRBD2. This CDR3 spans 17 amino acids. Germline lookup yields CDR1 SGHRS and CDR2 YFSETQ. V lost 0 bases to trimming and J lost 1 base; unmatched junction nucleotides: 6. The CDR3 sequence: CASSLAPSGGAQETQYF. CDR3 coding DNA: TGCGCCAGCAGCTTGGCCCCCAGCGGGGGGGCCCAAGAGACCCAGTACTTC.

This CDR3 reads CASRDTTTYEQYF. The CDR3 region has the DNA TGCGCCAGCAGGGACACTACTACCTACGAGCAGTACTTC. This chain links TRBV10-2 with TRBJ2-7; D might be TRBD1 (5 bases). The CDR3 contains 13 residues. V lost 6 bases to trimming and J lost 2 bases, with 11 bases between them. CDR1 and CDR2 from the germline V gene are WSHSY and SAAADI.

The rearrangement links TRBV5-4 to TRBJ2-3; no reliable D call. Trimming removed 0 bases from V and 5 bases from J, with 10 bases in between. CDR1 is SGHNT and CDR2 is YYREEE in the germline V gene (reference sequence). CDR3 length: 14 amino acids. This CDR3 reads CASSLVGNRDTQYF. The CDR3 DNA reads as TGTGCCAGCAGCTTGGTAGGGAATCGAGATACGCAGTATTTT.

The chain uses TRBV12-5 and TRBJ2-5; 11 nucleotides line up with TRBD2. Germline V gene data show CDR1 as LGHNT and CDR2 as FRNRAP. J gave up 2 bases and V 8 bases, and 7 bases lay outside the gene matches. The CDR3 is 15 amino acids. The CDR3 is CASCHSGGGQETQYF. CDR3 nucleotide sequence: TGTGCTAGTTGTCATAGCGGGGGGGGACAAGAGACCCAGTACTTC.

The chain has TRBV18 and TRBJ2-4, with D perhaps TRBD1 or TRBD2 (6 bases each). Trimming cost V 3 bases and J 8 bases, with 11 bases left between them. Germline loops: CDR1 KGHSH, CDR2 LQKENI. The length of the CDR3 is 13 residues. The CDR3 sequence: CASSPGGRHIQYF. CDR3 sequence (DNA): TGTGCCAGCTCACCTGGGGGGCGGCACATTCAGTACTTC.

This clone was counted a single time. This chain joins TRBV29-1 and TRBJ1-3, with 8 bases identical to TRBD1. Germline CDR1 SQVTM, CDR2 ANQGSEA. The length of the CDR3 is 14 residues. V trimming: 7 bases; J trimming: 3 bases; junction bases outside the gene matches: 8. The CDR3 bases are TGCAGCGCTGGCGGGGGACAGGATGGAAACACCATATATTTT. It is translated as CSAGGGQDGNTIYF.

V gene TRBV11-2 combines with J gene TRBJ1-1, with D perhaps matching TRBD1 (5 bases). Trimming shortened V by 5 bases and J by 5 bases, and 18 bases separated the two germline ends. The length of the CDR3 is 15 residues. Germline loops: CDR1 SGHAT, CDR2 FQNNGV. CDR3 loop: CASSPTSGGRTEAFF. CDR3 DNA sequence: TGTGCCAGCAGCCCCACCAGTGGGGGGAGGACTGAAGCTTTCTTT.

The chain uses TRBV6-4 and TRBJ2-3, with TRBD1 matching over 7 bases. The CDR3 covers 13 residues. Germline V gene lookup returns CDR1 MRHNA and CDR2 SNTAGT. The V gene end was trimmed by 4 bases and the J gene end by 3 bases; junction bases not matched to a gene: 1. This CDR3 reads CASSVDRTDTQYF. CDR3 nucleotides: TGTGCCAGCAGTGTGGACAGGACAGATACGCAGTATTTT.

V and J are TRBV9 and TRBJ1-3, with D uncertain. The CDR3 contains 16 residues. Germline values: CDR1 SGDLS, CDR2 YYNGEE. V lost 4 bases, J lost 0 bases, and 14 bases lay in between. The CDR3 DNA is TGTGCCAGCAGCCCAAGGCGGTTAAGCTCTGGAAACACCATATATTTT. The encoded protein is CASSPRRLSSGNTIYF.

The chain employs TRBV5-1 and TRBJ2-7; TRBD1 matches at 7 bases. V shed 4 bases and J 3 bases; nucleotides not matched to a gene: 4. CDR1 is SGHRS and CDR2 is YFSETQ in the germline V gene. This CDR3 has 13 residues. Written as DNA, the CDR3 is TGCGCCAGCAGCACCGGGACAGACTACGAGCAGTACTTC. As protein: CASSTGTDYEQYF.

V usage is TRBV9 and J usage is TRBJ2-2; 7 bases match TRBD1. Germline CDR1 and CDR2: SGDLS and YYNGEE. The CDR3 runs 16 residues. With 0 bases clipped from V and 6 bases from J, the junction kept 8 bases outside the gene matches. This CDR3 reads CASSVVPTGSAGELFF. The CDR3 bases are TGTGCCAGCAGCGTAGTTCCGACAGGGTCGGCCGGGGAGCTGTTTTTT.

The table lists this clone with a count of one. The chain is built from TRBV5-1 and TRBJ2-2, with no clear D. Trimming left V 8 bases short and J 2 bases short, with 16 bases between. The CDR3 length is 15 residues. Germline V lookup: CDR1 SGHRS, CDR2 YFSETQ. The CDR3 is CASRPTRVNTGELFF. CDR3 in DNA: TGCGCCAGTCGACCTACACGGGTCAACACCGGGGAGCTGTTTTTT.